The 23 T cell receptor beta chains in this list originate from one sample, sequenced in a study of T cells expressing NK-cell markers. TCRdb reanalyzed the 5' RACE reads, giving one entry per CDR3 protein sequence and no DNA. Recorded for this sample: 300,000 or so distinct CDR3 sequences. Input material: blood T cells: a sorted CD56 or NKG2C T cell subset, CD4+ or CD8+ T cells, or bulk PBMC T cells (not recorded which). All receptors derive from a woman between 18 and 70 years old in good health.

V is TRBV7-2 and J is TRBJ2-6; TCRdb's D call of TRBD2 is untestable without DNA. The CDR3 runs 17 residues. Germline values: CDR1 SGHTA, CDR2 FQGNSA. CDR3 in amino acids: CASSFPGLRSGANVLTF.

The chain is built from TRBV12-3 or TRBV12-4 and TRBJ2-2; TCRdb indicates TRBD1, and absent DNA this call remains unverified. This CDR3 comprises 15 residues. The CDR3 protein is CASSLYRPDTGELFF.

The rearrangement joins TRBV7-9 to TRBJ1-1; the TCRdb D gene call, TRBD1, has no DNA to confirm it. This CDR3 region has 13 residues. Germline CDR1 and CDR2: SEHNR and FQNEAQ (reference sequence). Here the CDR3 reads CASSPGTGSEAFF.

The chain has TRBV7-3 and TRBJ2-3. This CDR3 spans 13 amino acids. Germline V gene sequence: CDR1 SGHTA, CDR2 FQGTGA. This chain's CDR3 is CASSANRADTQYF. Complete variable domain (other parts from reference TRBV7-3 and TRBJ2-3): GAGVSQTPSNKVTEKGKYVELRCDPISGHTALYWYRQSLGQGPEFLIYFQGTGAADDSGLPNDRFFAVRPEGSVSTLKIQRTERGDSAVYLCASSANRADTQYFGPGTRLTVL.

The chain couples TRBV7-3 to TRBJ2-3; TCRdb proposes TRBD2, but this gene call is untestable without DNA. CDR3 size: 16 residues. In germline, CDR1 is SGHTA, CDR2 FQGTGA. CDR3 sequence: CASSTLAGKSTDTQYF.

The gene calls are TRBV6-1 and TRBJ1-5; TCRdb designates TRBD1, a call that cannot be tested without DNA. Germline V gene lookup returns CDR1 MNHNS and CDR2 SASEGT. The CDR3 sequence is 14 residues long. CDR3 loop: CASREVIWGQPQHF.

The genes are TRBV12-3 or TRBV12-4 and TRBJ1-6; TCRdb returns TRBD1, unconfirmable since there is no DNA. The CDR3 consists of 14 residues. This CDR3 is CASSNTGSRSPLHF.

The chain uses TRBV7-9 and TRBJ1-5; lacking DNA, the TRBD1 call made by TCRdb goes unchecked. In germline, CDR1 is SEHNR, CDR2 FQNEAQ (reference sequence). The CDR3 spans 15 residues. CDR3 region: CASSLGGGRWQPQHF.

The chain links TRBV7-2 to TRBJ1-5; TCRdb reports TRBD1, a call that lacks DNA to check it against. The CDR3 runs 13 residues. CDR1 is SGHTA, CDR2 FQGNSA, per germline. The CDR3 spells CASSSQGGQPQHF.

The chain recombines TRBV4-1 with TRBJ1-1; TCRdb reports TRBD1, a call that lacks DNA to check it against. CDR1 MGHRA and CDR2 YSYEKL come from the germline V gene. This CDR3 contains 15 residues. This CDR3 reads CASSQDPGGFTEAFF.

CDR3 residues: CASSVAPTGTDTQYF. The J gene is TRBJ2-3, the V gene TRBV9. Germline CDR1 SGDLS, CDR2 YYNGEE. The CDR3 covers 15 residues.

The chain uses TRBV4-3 and TRBJ1-4; the D call from TCRdb, TRBD1, cannot be confirmed without DNA. This CDR3 region has 16 residues. In germline, CDR1 is LGHNA, CDR2 YSLEER. The CDR3 sequence is CASSQGTGQGNEKLFF.

CDR3 region: CASSLSSGGVGEQFF. The chain links TRBV12-3 or TRBV12-4 to TRBJ2-1; TCRdb's D call, TRBD2, is unchecked because there is no DNA. CDR3 length: 15 amino acids.

V usage is TRBV3-1 and J usage is TRBJ2-3; TCRdb's assignment of TRBD2 cannot be checked, as there is no DNA. This CDR3 is built from 18 residues. Germline lookup yields CDR1 LGHDT and CDR2 YNNKEL (reference sequence). CDR3: CASSQDKLLAESTDTQYF.

The chain uses TRBV5-1 and TRBJ1-1; TCRdb reports TRBD1, a call that lacks DNA to check it against. Germline values: CDR1 SGHRS, CDR2 YFSETQ. This CDR3 spans 15 amino acids. The CDR3 sequence is CASSIRTGGNTEAFF.

The V call is TRBV6-1, the J call TRBJ1-4. The length of the CDR3 is 15 residues. The V gene's germline CDR1 is MNHNS and CDR2 SASEGT. This chain's CDR3 is CASRTSGSGSEKLFF.

The chain combines TRBV4-3 with TRBJ2-1. The CDR3 runs 14 residues. CDR1 LGHNA and CDR2 YSLEER come from the germline V gene. CDR3 in amino acids: CASSQDGSYNEQFF.

The V gene is TRBV29-1, the J gene TRBJ2-5; the TCRdb call, TRBD2, lacks DNA for checking. Germline loops: CDR1 SQVTM, CDR2 ANQGSEA. The CDR3 spans 15 residues. The CDR3 here is CSVEGYPQGQETQYF.

The V call is TRBV5-5, the J call TRBJ1-5. CDR3 length: 15 residues. CDR1 and CDR2 from the germline V gene are SGHKS and YYEKEE (reference sequence). CDR3 amino acids: CASSLTGLADQPQHF.

The CDR3 is CASSIYVGRSGANVLTF. This chain uses TRBV19 with TRBJ2-6. The CDR3 is made up of 17 amino acids. In germline, CDR1 is LNHDA, CDR2 SQIVND (reference sequence).

The chain employs TRBV12-3 or TRBV12-4 and TRBJ1-2. The CDR3 is 14 residues long. CDR3: CASWVGGADLGYTF.

CDR3: CASSSGTLRDRGTDTQYF. The gene calls are TRBV11-1 and TRBJ2-3; TCRdb's D call, TRBD1, is unchecked because there is no DNA. The germline gives CDR1 SGHAT, CDR2 FQDESV (reference sequence). The CDR3 contains 18 residues.

The chain has TRBV5-5 and TRBJ1-2; as DNA is missing, the TRBD1 call by TCRdb cannot be tested. The CDR3 extends over 15 amino acids. Germline CDR1 and CDR2: SGHKS and YYEKEE (reference sequence). CDR3 protein: CASSLGHRDPYGYTF.